These 11 T cell receptor beta chains share one sample of origin, sequenced in a study of CD8+ T cells in alopecia areata. Sample treatment: oral pan-JAK inhibitor, 5-10 mg twice daily. cDNA prepared by RNA extraction and subsequent reverse transcription served as the template for sequencing. Assay used: immunoSEQ multiplex PCR; TCRdb lists only in-frame clones, some missing. Of under 350,000 clones listed, 55% to 70% are singletons. Here the sequenced sample was CD4+ T cells sorted from blood, taken at week 24, from a patient treated with tofacitinib. The receptors were gathered from a human donor with alopecia areata.

The chain recombines TRBV4-2 with TRBJ2-1; 10 nucleotides line up with TRBD1. Losses at the gene ends were 0 bases for V and 7 bases for J; bases not matched to a gene: 6. Germline CDR1 is LGHNA and CDR2 is YNFKEQ. This CDR3 spans 16 amino acids. CDR3 in DNA: TGTGCCAGCAGCCAAGATTCCGGACAGGGGGGAAATGAGCAGTTCTTC. This gives the protein CASSQDSGQGGNEQFF.

This clone occurred many times. The chain is built from TRBV5-1 and TRBJ1-3; perhaps TRBD1 as D (5 bases). V lost 6 bases and J lost 0, with 19 bases in between. CDR3 size: 17 residues. Germline V gene lookup returns CDR1 SGHRS and CDR2 YFSETQ. The CDR3 DNA reads as TGCGCCAGCACCCCTGGGAACAGGCCAAACTCTGGAAACACCATATATTTT. Protein sequence: CASTPGNRPNSGNTIYF.

V usage is TRBV15 and J usage is TRBJ2-1; no clear D gene. The germline V and J ends were trimmed by 1 base and 7 bases, with 5 bases remaining between them. The length of the CDR3 is 12 residues. Germline V lookup: CDR1 LNHNV, CDR2 YYDKDF (reference sequence). This CDR3 is CATSRGGNEQFF. The CDR3 DNA reads as TGTGCCACCAGCAGAGGTGGGAATGAGCAGTTCTTC.

The CDR3 protein is CASSVAATGTGELFF. The CDR3 nucleotides read TGTGCCAGCAGCGTAGCAGCGACAGGGACCGGGGAGCTGTTTTTT. J is TRBJ2-2 and V is TRBV9, with 7 bases matching TRBD1. The CDR3 consists of 15 residues. V trimming: 0 bases; J trimming: 5 bases; junction bases outside the gene matches: 4. Germline-derived CDR1 and CDR2 are SGDLS and YYNGEE.

This sequence joins TRBV11-1 and TRBJ2-5; TRBD2 agrees at 7 bases. The length of the CDR3 is 15 residues. Trimming cost V 5 bases and J 2 bases; bases outside gene matches: 8. The V gene's germline CDR1 is SGHAT and CDR2 FQDESV (reference sequence). DNA of the CDR3: TGTGCCAGCAGCCCTAGGGCTAGCGGACAAGAGACCCAGTACTTC. Amino acids: CASSPRASGQETQYF.

In this sample, this clone turned up a few times. The chain couples TRBV5-4 to TRBJ2-5, with 8 bases that match TRBD2. V was clipped by 4 bases and J by 2 bases; unmatched bases: 7. The CDR3 is 15 residues long. From germline, CDR1 is SGHNT and CDR2 YYREEE (reference sequence). CDR3 DNA: TGTGCCAGCAGCCCGAGCGGGGGAACTCAAGAGACCCAGTACTTC. Its protein is CASSPSGGTQETQYF.

This clone has just a few counts. The chain combines TRBV7-8 with TRBJ2-7; the match to TRBD2 covers 8 bases. Trimming cost V 3 bases and J 3 bases; bases outside gene matches: 4. There are 14 residues in the CDR3. From germline, CDR1 is SGHVS and CDR2 FQNEAQ. CDR3 bases: TGTGCCAGCAGCTTGCGGGGGGCCCTCTACGAGCAGTACTTC. Protein product: CASSLRGALYEQYF.

The chain couples TRBV5-1 to TRBJ2-3; weak D call: TRBD1 (6 bases). V lost 3 bases and J 0 bases, leaving 14 bases between the germline ends. The germline V gene encodes CDR1 SGHRS and CDR2 YFSETQ. CDR3 size: 16 residues. The CDR3 loop reads CASSWSRDTSTDTQYF. CDR3 in DNA: TGCGCCAGCAGCTGGTCCAGGGACACTAGCACAGATACGCAGTATTTT.

The V and J genes are TRBV25-1 and TRBJ2-7; no clear D. This CDR3 has 14 amino acids. Germline V gene data show CDR1 as MGHDK and CDR2 as SYGVNS. Trimming stripped 4 bases from V and 0 bases from J, with 10 bases between. Here the CDR3 reads CASSVSRSSYEQYF. DNA for the CDR3: TGTGCCAGCAGTGTTTCCAGAAGCTCCTACGAGCAGTACTTC.

The rearrangement joins TRBV29-1 to TRBJ1-4; D not resolved. The CDR3 is 13 amino acids. Trimming removed 5 bases from V and 0 bases from J, with 7 bases in between. Looked up from germline, CDR1 is SQVTM and CDR2 is ANQGSEA. The CDR3 is CSVLKTTNEKLFF. The CDR3 nucleotides are TGCAGCGTTCTAAAGACAACTAATGAAAAACTGTTTTTT.

The chain uses TRBV9 and TRBJ2-5, with D unclear. The CDR3 is made up of 14 amino acids. Germline loops: CDR1 SGDLS, CDR2 YYNGEE. The V and J ends lost 0 bases and 2 bases respectively, with 8 bases between them. CDR3 bases: TGTGCCAGCAGCGTAGACTCCAGACAAGAGACCCAGTACTTC. Amino acids: CASSVDSRQETQYF.